This entry features one T cell receptor beta chain sequence. The antigen is unknown. This entry belongs to a study of T-cell reconstitution after alpha-beta-depleted transplantation in children. Study findings and constraints: Diversity and T-cell counts at one year after transplant derived mostly from new T cells. Surviving recipient T cells and thymic progenitors underlay high day-60 TCRbeta diversity in some patients.

Preparation of the TCRbeta library used unique molecular identifiers. TCRdb passed the PCR reads through MiXCR, listing each CDR3 protein once. The table has about 440,000 distinct CDR3 sequences, around two fifths seen once; the top ten hold under 30%. Germline V gene lookup returns CDR1 SQVTM and CDR2 ANQGSEA. The CDR3 is 11 residues long. The V and J ends lost 5 bases and 10 bases, in that order; junction bases with no gene match: 5. Here the sequenced sample was PBMCs, taken before TCRalphabeta/CD19-depleted stem cell transplant. The TCR was taken from a girl aged 2 to 10 with aplastic anemia, due to receive a stem cell transplant. This chain joins TRBV29-1 and TRBJ2-1; 7 bases fit TRBD2. DNA of the CDR3: TGCAGCGTTTCTTCGGGGGGAGAGCAGTTCTTC. Translating gives CSVSSGGEQFF.